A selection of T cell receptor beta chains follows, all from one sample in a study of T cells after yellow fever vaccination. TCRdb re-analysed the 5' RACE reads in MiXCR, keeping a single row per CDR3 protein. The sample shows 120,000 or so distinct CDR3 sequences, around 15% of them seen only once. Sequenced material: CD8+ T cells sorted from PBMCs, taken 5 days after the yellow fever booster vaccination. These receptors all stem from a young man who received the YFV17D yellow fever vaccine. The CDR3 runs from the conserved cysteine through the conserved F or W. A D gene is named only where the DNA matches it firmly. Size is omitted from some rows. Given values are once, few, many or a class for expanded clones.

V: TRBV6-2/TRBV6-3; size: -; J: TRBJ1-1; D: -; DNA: TGTGCCAGCAGGATCGGGGGCCGCACTGAAGCTTTCTTT; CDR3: CASRIGGRTEAFF
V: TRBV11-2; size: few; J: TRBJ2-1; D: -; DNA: TGTGCCAGCAGCGCCCGCGCACTTCTCACAGTCTACAATGAGCAGTTCTTC; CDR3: CASSARALLTVYNEQFF
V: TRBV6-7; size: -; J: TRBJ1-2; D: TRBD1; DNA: TGTGCCAGCAGTTTCCAGGGGGGCAGGGGCCACTATGGCTACACCTTC; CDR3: CASSFQGGRGHYGYTF
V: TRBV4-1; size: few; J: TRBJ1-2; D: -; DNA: TGCGCCAGCAGCCAAGATCGGCGGGACCTCCTCTATGGCTACACCTTC; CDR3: CASSQDRRDLLYGYTF
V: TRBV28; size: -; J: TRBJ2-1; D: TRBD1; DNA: TGTGCCAGCAGTTCCGGGACAGGGATTTCCCTCAATGAGCAGCTCTTC; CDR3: CASSSGTGISLNEQLF
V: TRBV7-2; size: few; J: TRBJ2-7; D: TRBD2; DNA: TGTGCCAGCAGTCCGGCCCTAGCGGGGGAGCAGTACTTC; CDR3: CASSPALAGEQYF
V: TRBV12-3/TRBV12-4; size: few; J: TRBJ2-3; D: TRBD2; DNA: TGTGCCAGCACCTCGGGGGGGGCGGGCACAGATACGCAGTATTTT; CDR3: CASTSGGAGTDTQYF
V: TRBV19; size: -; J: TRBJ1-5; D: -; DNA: TGTGCCAGTACCCCGGTGGCTAGTAGCAATCAGCCCCAGCATTTT; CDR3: CASTPVASSNQPQHF
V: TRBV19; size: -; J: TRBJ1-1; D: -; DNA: TGTGCCAGTATGTGGGGGCAAGGGACTGAAGCTTTCTTT; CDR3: CASMWGQGTEAFF
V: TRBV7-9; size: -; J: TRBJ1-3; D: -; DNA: TGTGCCAGCAGACCCCCTCAGGGGTTGACAGGAAACACCATATATTTT; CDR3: CASRPPQGLTGNTIYF
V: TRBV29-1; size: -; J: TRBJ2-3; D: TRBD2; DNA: TGCAGCGTTGAACTCGGAAAGGGACTAGCTACGCAGTATTTT; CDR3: CSVELGKGLATQYF
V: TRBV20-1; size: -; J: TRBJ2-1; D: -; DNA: TGCAGTGCTAGAGAGGTTATCACGCATGAGCAGTTCTTC; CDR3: CSAREVITHEQFF
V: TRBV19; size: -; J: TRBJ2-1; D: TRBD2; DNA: TGTGCCAGTGCGAGCGGGGGGGCTTACAATGAGCAGTTCTTC; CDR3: CASASGGAYNEQFF
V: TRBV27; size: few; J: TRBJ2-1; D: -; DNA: TGTGCCAGCAGGGACTGGAGCTCCTACAATGAGCAGTTCTTC; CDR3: CASRDWSSYNEQFF
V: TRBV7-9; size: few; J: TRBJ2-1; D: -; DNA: TGTGCCAGCAGCTTAGAGGGGCAAAACAATGAGCAGTTCTTC; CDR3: CASSLEGQNNEQFF
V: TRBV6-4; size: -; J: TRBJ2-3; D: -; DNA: TGTGCCAGTTCTCGAGGGGAGACCACAGATACGCAGTATTTT; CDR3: CASSRGETTDTQYF
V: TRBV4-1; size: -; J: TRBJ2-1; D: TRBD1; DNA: TGCGCCAGCAGCCACCCCGGACAGGATGAGCAGTTCTTC; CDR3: CASSHPGQDEQFF
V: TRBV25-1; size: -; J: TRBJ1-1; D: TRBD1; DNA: TGTGCCAGCTCTACCCTCCCCACAGGGGCTTTCACTGAAGCTTTCTTT; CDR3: CASSTLPTGAFTEAFF
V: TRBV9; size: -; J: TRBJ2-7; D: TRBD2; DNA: TGTGCCAGCAGCTCTAGCGGGGAAAACGAGCAGTACTTC; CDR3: CASSSSGENEQYF
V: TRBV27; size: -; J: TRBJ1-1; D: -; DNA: TGTGCCAGCAGTTTAAGGAGGGGCACTGAAGCTTTCTTT; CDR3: CASSLRRGTEAFF
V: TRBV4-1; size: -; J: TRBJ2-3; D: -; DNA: TGCGCCAGCAGCCCCCGGGACGCTATATCTAGCACAGATACGCAGTATTTT; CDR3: CASSPRDAISSTDTQYF
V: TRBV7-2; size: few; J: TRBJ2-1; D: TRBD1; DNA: TGTGCCAGCATCCAGACAGGGGCCTACAATGAGCAGTTCTTC; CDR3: CASIQTGAYNEQFF
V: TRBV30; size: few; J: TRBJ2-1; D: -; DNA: TGTGCCTGGATGGGCGACGGCCGAGGTGAGCAGTTCTTC; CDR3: CAWMGDGRGEQFF
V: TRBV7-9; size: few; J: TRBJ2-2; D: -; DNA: TGTGCCAGCAGCTTTGCTTCCGGGCGGCGGGGATTCACCGGGGAGCTGTTTTTT; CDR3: CASSFASGRRGFTGELFF
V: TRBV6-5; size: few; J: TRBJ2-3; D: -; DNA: TGTGCCAGCAGTTACTCGGCCGCCGGTGATACGCAGTATTTT; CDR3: CASSYSAAGDTQYF
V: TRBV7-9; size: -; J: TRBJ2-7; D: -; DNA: TGTGCCAGCAGCTTGGGCGGGGACTACGAGCAGTACTTC; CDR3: CASSLGGDYEQYF
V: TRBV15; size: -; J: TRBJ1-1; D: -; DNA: TGTGCCACCAGCAGAGATTTCATTGAAGCTTTCTTT; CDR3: CATSRDFIEAFF
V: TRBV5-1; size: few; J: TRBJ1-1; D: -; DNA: TGCGCCAGCAGCTTGGCCGTTTGGGGAAGCGAGGGAGCTTTCTTT; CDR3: CASSLAVWGSEGAFF
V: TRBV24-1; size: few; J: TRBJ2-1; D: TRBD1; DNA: TGTGCCACCTCGGGACAGAACTACAATGAGCAGTTCTTC; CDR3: CATSGQNYNEQFF
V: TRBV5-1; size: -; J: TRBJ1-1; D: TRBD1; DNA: TGCGCCAGCAGCCCCGGGACAGGGGGTTCTCGGGACACTGAAGCTTTCTTT; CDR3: CASSPGTGGSRDTEAFF
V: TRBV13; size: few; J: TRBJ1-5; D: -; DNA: TGTGCCAGCAGCTTAGGGGATTTCGGTCAGCCCCAGCATTTT; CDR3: CASSLGDFGQPQHF